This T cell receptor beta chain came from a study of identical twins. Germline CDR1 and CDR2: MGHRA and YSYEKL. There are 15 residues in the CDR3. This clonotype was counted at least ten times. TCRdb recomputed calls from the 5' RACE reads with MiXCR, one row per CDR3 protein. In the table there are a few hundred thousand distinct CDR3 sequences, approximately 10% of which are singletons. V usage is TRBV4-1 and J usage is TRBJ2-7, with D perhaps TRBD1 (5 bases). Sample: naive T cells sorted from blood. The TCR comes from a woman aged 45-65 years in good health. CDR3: CASSQGWGQAYEQYV. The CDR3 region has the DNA TGCGCCAGCAGTCAAGGTTGGGGCCAAGCCTACGAGCAGTACGTC.